This T cell receptor (beta chain) is drawn from a study of blood T cell repertoires in COVID-19. Study-level background: T cells, B-cell-depleted T cells, or PBMCs provided the cDNA or gDNA that served as material.

The CDR3 extends over 16 amino acids. Losses at the gene ends were 7 bases for V and 3 bases for J; bases not matched to a gene: 9. From germline, CDR1 is SQVTM and CDR2 ANQGSEA. Only in-frame clones appear in the TCRdb table, and some are missing; sequencing was by immunoSEQ multiplex PCR. The data show about 280,000 clones, with around 85% seen just once and about 2.3% held by the top ten. The origin of this receptor is a woman aged 45 to 65 who had recovered from COVID-19. The rearrangement uses TRBV29-1 and TRBJ2-2, with 12 bases fitting TRBD2. The sample taken for sequencing was PBMCs or T cells enriched from blood (not recorded which). CDR3 loop: CSGWLAGGGDTGELFF. The CDR3 DNA sequence: TGCAGCGGGTGGCTAGCGGGAGGGGGCGACACCGGGGAGCTGTTTTTT.